These 30 T cell receptor beta chains were sequenced from one sample in a study of blood T cell repertoires in COVID-19. Profiling relied on immunoSEQ multiplex PCR, and the TCRdb table lists in-frame clones only, not all of them. Of around 200,000 clones in the sample, 86% were seen once. The sequencing sample was made of peripheral blood. The receptor source for this set is a man in his 70s with active or convalescent COVID-19.

The V gene is TRBV28, the J gene TRBJ1-3; TRBD1 might be the D (6 bases). V shed 3 bases and J shed 4 bases, with 13 bases lying between them. Germline loops: CDR1 MDHEN, CDR2 SYDVKM. The CDR3 is 15 residues long. The CDR3 spells CASSFLGGSGNTIYF. CDR3 DNA sequence: TGTGCCAGCAGTTTTCTTGGGGGCAGCGGAAACACCATATATTTT.

The chain is built from TRBV18 and TRBJ1-4; TRBD1 might be the D (5 bases). The V end lost 3 bases, the J end lost 0 bases, and 8 bases lay between the germline ends. There are 15 residues in the CDR3. The V gene's germline CDR1 is KGHSH and CDR2 LQKENI. The CDR3 is CASSPGATTNEKLFF. CDR3 nucleotide sequence: TGTGCCAGCTCACCTGGGGCAACAACTAATGAAAAACTGTTTTTT.

The V call is TRBV6-5, the J call TRBJ2-7; the match to TRBD1 covers 8 bases. The length of the CDR3 is 13 residues. CDR1 and CDR2 from the germline V gene are MNHEY and SVGAGI. The junction had 2 bases not matched to a gene; V was cut back by 1 base and J by 6 bases. The CDR3 loop reads CASSYLTGGEQYF. CDR3 DNA sequence: TGTGCCAGCAGTTACTTAACAGGGGGCGAGCAGTACTTC.

The chain recombines TRBV6-2 or TRBV6-3 with TRBJ2-7; weak D call: TRBD2 (6 bases). Between the trimmed V and J ends, which lost 2 bases and 6 bases, there was a span of 17 bases. This CDR3 is built from 15 residues. Per germline, CDR1 MNHEY and CDR2 SVGEGT. CDR3 DNA sequence: TGTGCCAGCAGTTACCCAAGGACTACTGCGGTCGAGCAGTACTTC. Translated, it gives CASSYPRTTAVEQYF.

The chain is built from TRBV2 and TRBJ1-4; D gene unclear. V was cut by 6 bases and J by 7 bases, with 9 bases left in between. Germline-derived CDR1 and CDR2 are SNHLY and FYNNEI. The CDR3 has 12 residues. The CDR3 spells CASRWETEKLFF. CDR3 nucleotide sequence: TGTGCCAGCAGGTGGGAGACTGAAAAACTGTTTTTT.

CDR3 coding DNA: TGTGCCAGCAGTGAACCGGGGGGACCTAATTACAATGAGCAGTTCTTC. Amino acid sequence: CASSEPGGPNYNEQFF. The chain carries TRBV6-1 and TRBJ2-1; 7 bases align to TRBD2. There are 16 residues in the CDR3. V trimming: 2 bases; J trimming: 4 bases; junction bases outside the gene matches: 8. CDR1 is MNHNS, CDR2 SASEGT, per germline.

CDR3: CASSPQGLNNSPLHF. For the CDR3, the DNA is TGTGCCAGCAGCCCACAGGGGCTTAATAATTCACCCCTCCACTTT. J is TRBJ1-6 and V is TRBV7-2; 7 nucleotides agree with TRBD1. CDR3 length: 15 residues. With V trimmed by 5 bases and J by 5 bases, 6 bases remained unmatched. Germline values: CDR1 SGHTA, CDR2 FQGNSA. Full variable domain (missing parts from reference TRBV7-2 and TRBJ1-6): GAGVSQSPSNKVTEKGKDVELRCDPISGHTALYWYRQSLGQGLEFLIYFQGNSAPDKSGLPSDRFSAERTGGSVSTLTIQRTQQEDSAVYLCASSPQGLNNSPLHFGNGTRLTVT.

The chain combines TRBV6-2 or TRBV6-3 with TRBJ1-6; 10 positions match TRBD1. Looked up from germline, CDR1 is MNHEY and CDR2 is SVGEGT. The CDR3 runs to 14 residues. The V segment lost 0 bases and the J segment 14 bases; nucleotides outside the gene matches: 4. CDR3 bases: TGTGCCAGCAGTTACTCGAGACAGGGGGCAGCCCTCCACTTT. It codes for CASSYSRQGAALHF.

The chain uses TRBV2 and TRBJ2-3; possible D gene TRBD2, 5 bases. Germline lookup yields CDR1 SNHLY and CDR2 FYNNEI. The CDR3 consists of 16 residues. V lost 8 bases to trimming and J lost 2 bases, with 20 bases between them. The CDR3 DNA reads TGTGCCAGCGGGAAAGGAGGTCTAAGCTCCACAGATACGCAGTATTTT. Its protein product is CASGKGGLSSTDTQYF. Complete variable domain (other parts from reference TRBV2 and TRBJ2-3): EPEVTQTPSHQVTQMGQEVILRCVPISNHLYFYWYRQILGQKVEFLVSFYNNEISEKSEIFDDQFSVERPDGSNFTLKIRSTKLEDSAMYFCASGKGGLSSTDTQYFGPGTRLTVL.

The rearrangement links TRBV4-3 to TRBJ1-2; no reliable D call. Per the germline V gene, CDR1 is LGHNA and CDR2 is YSLEER. The CDR3 spans 16 residues. V gave up 0 bases and J gave up 2 bases, with 13 bases separating them. The CDR3 is CASSQDRRQANYGYTF. In DNA, the CDR3 is TGCGCCAGCAGCCAAGATCGCCGCCAGGCCAACTATGGCTACACCTTC.

This sequence joins TRBV7-9 and TRBJ2-2; D possibly corresponds to TRBD1 (7 bases). This CDR3 has 16 residues. Trimming removed 1 base from V and 8 bases from J, with 17 bases in between. From germline, CDR1 is SEHNR and CDR2 FQNEAQ (reference sequence). The CDR3, as DNA: TGTGCCAGCAGCTTAGAGGCTAGCGCAGGGGGAGGGGAGCTGTTTTTT. Amino acids: CASSLEASAGGGELFF.

V and J are TRBV18 and TRBJ2-7, with TRBD2 matching 11 bases. V trimming: 1 base; J trimming: 1 base; junction bases outside the gene matches: 3. Germline CDR1 is KGHSH and CDR2 is LQKENI. This CDR3 spans 16 amino acids. The CDR3 here is CASSPQGTSGSYEQYF. The DNA of the CDR3 is TGTGCCAGCTCACCACAAGGGACTAGCGGATCCTACGAGCAGTACTTC. Based on the CDR3 plus reference TRBV18 and TRBJ2-7, the full variable domain is NAGVMQNPRHLVRRRGQEARLRCSPMKGHSHVYWYRQLPEEGLKFMVYLQKENIIDESGMPKERFSAEFPKEGPSILRIQQVVRGDSAAYFCASSPQGTSGSYEQYFGPGTRLTVT.

The chain carries TRBV6-5 and TRBJ2-2, with D possibly TRBD2 on 6 matching bases. This CDR3 is 15 amino acids long. V shed 2 bases and J shed 5 bases, with 12 bases lying between them. Germline V gene data show CDR1 as MNHEY and CDR2 as SVGAGI. The CDR3 coding sequence is TGTGCCAGCAGTTACGGGACTGCGAGGACCGGGGAGCTGTTTTTT. This sequence encodes CASSYGTARTGELFF.

The CDR3 region has the DNA TGTGCCACCAGCAGGACTCCCGGGACAGGGAACACCGGGGAGCTGTTTTTT. It is translated as CATSRTPGTGNTGELFF. The chain uses TRBV15 and TRBJ2-2, with 8 bases matching TRBD1. Germline CDR1 and CDR2: LNHNV and YYDKDF (reference sequence). CDR3 length: 17 residues. The trim removed 3 bases at V and 1 base at J, leaving 7 bases unmatched.

The rearrangement links TRBV5-1 to TRBJ1-1; a possible D gene is TRBD1 (5 bases). CDR1 SGHRS and CDR2 YFSETQ come from the germline V gene. The V end was cut by 1 base, the J end by 8 bases, with 21 bases between. The CDR3 is made up of 16 amino acids. The CDR3 region has the DNA TGCGCCAGCAGCTTGATCGCAGGGAGGGACGTAGGCGAAGCTTTCTTT. Protein: CASSLIAGRDVGEAFF.

The CDR3 reads CASSYRAGEYNEQFF. CDR3 in DNA: TGTGCCAGCAGTTACCGAGCGGGAGAGTACAATGAGCAGTTCTTC. The chain joins TRBV6-2 or TRBV6-3 to TRBJ2-1, with 8 nucleotides matching TRBD2. Germline trimming cut 2 bases from V and 4 bases from J; bases unmatched to any gene: 4. Germline V gene sequence: CDR1 MNHEY, CDR2 SVGEGT. The CDR3 is 15 residues long.

The rearrangement joins TRBV6-5 to TRBJ1-1; tentatively, D is TRBD1 (6 bases). Germline assignment: CDR1 MNHEY and CDR2 SVGAGI. The V gene lost 4 bases and the J gene lost 7 bases, with 13 bases spanning the gap. CDR3 size: 13 residues. The CDR3 DNA is TGTGCCAGCAGTTTCTCACAGGGCCTTGAAGCTTTCTTT. It specifies CASSFSQGLEAFF.

The chain has TRBV3-1 (or the pseudogene TRBV3-2) and TRBJ1-2, with D tentatively TRBD1 (5 bases). CDR1 is LGHDT, CDR2 YNNKEL, per germline (reference sequence). The V and J ends lost 7 bases and 7 bases respectively, with 22 bases between them. The CDR3 is 15 amino acids. In nucleotides, the CDR3 is TGTGCCAGCAACCATCGTGGGGGAGGGATCCCTGGCTACACCTTC. Translation gives CASNHRGGGIPGYTF.

The J gene is TRBJ2-1, the V gene TRBV28; no definite D call. The CDR3 loop spans 14 amino acids. The germline V gene encodes CDR1 MDHEN and CDR2 SYDVKM. Trimming took off 6 bases at V and 8 bases at J, with 17 bases between the two ends. The CDR3 reads CASSTRSLRDEQFF. CDR3 DNA: TGTGCCAGCAGCACCCGATCTCTCCGCGATGAGCAGTTCTTC.

The chain is built from TRBV19 and TRBJ1-2; 7 nucleotides agree with TRBD1. CDR1 and CDR2 from the germline V gene are LNHDA and SQIVND (reference sequence). V trimming: 3 bases; J trimming: 5 bases; junction bases outside the gene matches: 9. This CDR3 comprises 15 residues. DNA for the CDR3: TGTGCCAGTAGTATCGGAGGGGGCGGCAGGTATGGCTACACCTTC. This encodes CASSIGGGGRYGYTF.

This chain connects TRBV14 to TRBJ2-5; 10 bases fit TRBD2. J lost 5 bases, V lost 3 bases, and 15 bases had no gene match. Per germline, CDR1 SGHDN and CDR2 FVKESK. CDR3 length: 18 amino acids. CDR3 coding DNA: TGTGCCAGCAGCCATCACCTCGAACGTAGCGGGGGGATGGAGACCCAGTACTTC. Encoded protein: CASSHHLERSGGMETQYF.

The chain carries TRBV4-1 and TRBJ1-5, with 12 bases matching TRBD1. The CDR3 loop spans 18 amino acids. The germline CDR1 and CDR2 sequences are MGHRA and YSYEKL. With 1 base clipped from V and 0 bases from J, the junction kept 4 bases outside the gene matches. The CDR3 DNA sequence: TGCGCCAGCAGCCAAGCCCGGGACAGGGGGCTTAGCAATCAGCCCCAGCATTTT. It is translated as CASSQARDRGLSNQPQHF.

The gene calls are TRBV9 and TRBJ2-1, with D possibly TRBD2 on 6 matching bases. V lost 3 bases and J 6 bases, leaving 16 bases between the germline ends. CDR1 SGDLS and CDR2 YYNGEE come from the germline V gene. The CDR3 is made up of 15 amino acids. CDR3 DNA sequence: TGTGCCAGCAGCGGGATAGCGGAGCCCCTCAATGAGCAGTTCTTC. It codes for CASSGIAEPLNEQFF.

This clone was detected only once. V usage is TRBV4-2 and J usage is TRBJ2-3; D not certain. Germline-derived CDR1 and CDR2 are LGHNA and YNFKEQ. There are 13 residues in the CDR3. V was pared by 1 base and J by 5 bases, with 7 bases between. The CDR3 DNA reads TGTGCCAGCAGCCAAGGTCCGGTAGATACGCAGTATTTT. Protein product: CASSQGPVDTQYF.

As regards this clone: This sample also contains other DNA sequences that code for the same CDR3. The chain joins TRBV5-1 to TRBJ1-1; 7 positions match TRBD1. With 4 bases clipped from V and 0 bases from J, the junction kept 6 bases outside the gene matches. This CDR3 contains 15 residues. The germline CDR1 and CDR2 sequences are SGHRS and YFSETQ. CDR3 in DNA: TGCGCCAGCAGCCTCCGACAGGGCCTGAACACTGAAGCTTTCTTT. Residues: CASSLRQGLNTEAFF.

This clone showed up just a few times. The chain joins TRBV4-2 to TRBJ2-7, with 8 positions matching TRBD1. V lost 3 bases, J lost 5 bases, and 6 bases stayed unmatched. Per germline, CDR1 LGHNA and CDR2 YNFKEQ. The CDR3 contains 14 residues. CDR3 bases: TGTGCCAGCAGCCAGACCAGGGGGCGTGACGAGCAGTACTTC. This codes for CASSQTRGRDEQYF.

The CDR3 protein is CASSPLLGAGGDGYTF. DNA for the CDR3: TGTGCCAGCTCACCACTCCTCGGGGCAGGGGGCGATGGCTACACCTTC. This chain joins TRBV18 and TRBJ1-2; 8 bases align to TRBD1. The J segment lost 6 bases and the V segment lost 1 base, leaving 10 bases of the junction unmatched. The CDR3 totals 16 residues. Per germline, CDR1 KGHSH and CDR2 LQKENI. The full variable domain, rest sourced from reference TRBV18 and TRBJ1-2, is NAGVMQNPRHLVRRRGQEARLRCSPMKGHSHVYWYRQLPEEGLKFMVYLQKENIIDESGMPKERFSAEFPKEGPSILRIQQVVRGDSAAYFCASSPLLGAGGDGYTFGSGTRLTVV.

The count of this clone is one. V usage is TRBV30 and J usage is TRBJ2-3; perhaps TRBD1 as D (6 bases). CDR3 size: 15 residues. Germline lookup yields CDR1 GTSNPN and CDR2 SVGIG (reference sequence). V was trimmed by 6 bases and J by 6 bases, leaving 22 bases between them. The chain's CDR3 is CACSLYWGPVDTQYF. The CDR3 nucleotides are TGTGCCTGCTCCCTCTATTGGGGGCCGGTGGATACGCAGTATTTT.

The rearrangement uses TRBV7-2 and TRBJ1-3; D is perhaps TRBD1 (6 bases). The CDR3 covers 15 residues. Germline V gene data show CDR1 as SGHTA and CDR2 as FQGNSA. Trimming took off 5 bases at V and 0 bases at J, with 11 bases between the two ends. CDR3 protein: CASSQDSSSGNTIYF. CDR3 bases: TGTGCCAGCAGCCAGGACAGTTCCTCTGGAAACACCATATATTTT.

The chain is built from TRBV9 and TRBJ2-1; 9 bases agree with TRBD1. Germline values: CDR1 SGDLS, CDR2 YYNGEE. CDR3 length: 15 residues. V dropped 0 bases and J dropped 5; count of bases not matched to a gene: 3. The CDR3 nucleotides read TGTGCCAGCAGCGTAGAGGGACAGGGAAACAATGAGCAGTTCTTC. Translating it yields CASSVEGQGNNEQFF.